The 16 T cell receptor beta chains listed next were all sequenced from one sample in a study of radiation and T cells in renal cell carcinoma. Stated treatment: 15 Gy SBRT to primary tumor, nephrectomy 4 weeks later. Using immunoSEQ multiplex PCR, the repertoire was profiled, and TCRdb retains in-frame clones only, with some absent. The sample lists some 16,000 clones; roughly 50% were seen once. The sample in question was tumor tissue, obtained from a patient whose treatment included radiotherapy and nephrectomy. The origin of the receptors is a woman aged 55-69 years with renal cell carcinoma.

The chain couples TRBV19 to TRBJ1-5; D not certain. The V gene lost 5 bases and the J gene lost 4 bases, with 6 bases spanning the gap. This CDR3 spans 12 amino acids. Germline CDR1 is LNHDA and CDR2 is SQIVND (reference sequence). As DNA, the CDR3 is TGTGCCAGTAGTCCTGGAAATCAGCCCCAGCATTTT. Its translation is CASSPGNQPQHF.

CDR3 loop: CASSQGPTDTQYF. The DNA for the CDR3 is TGTGCCAGCAGCCAGGGTCCCACAGATACGCAGTATTTT. The genes are TRBV2 and TRBJ2-3, with a weak D call TRBD1 (5 bases). In germline, CDR1 is SNHLY, CDR2 FYNNEI. Deletions cut 6 bases from V and 2 bases from J, with 9 bases between. The CDR3 length is 13 residues.

The chain links TRBV19 to TRBJ2-7; 8 nucleotides line up with TRBD1. Germline V CDR1 and CDR2: LNHDA, SQIVND (reference sequence). The CDR3 covers 13 residues. The ends lost 6 bases at V and 3 bases at J; junction bases unmatched: 4. CDR3 nucleotides: TGTGCCAGTAGCTCACAGGGGGGCTACGAGCAGTACTTC. Translating gives CASSSQGGYEQYF.

V and J are TRBV7-2 and TRBJ1-4; the match to TRBD1 covers 7 bases. Germline values: CDR1 SGHTA, CDR2 FQGNSA. Trimming removed 1 base from V and 0 bases from J; junction bases left unmatched: 2. CDR3 length equals 16 residues. The CDR3 here is CASSLVGQATNEKLFF. CDR3 DNA sequence: TGTGCCAGCAGCTTAGTTGGACAGGCAACTAATGAAAAACTGTTTTTT.

V gene TRBV7-9 combines with J gene TRBJ2-5, with 11 bases fitting TRBD1. CDR3 size: 16 residues. CDR1 and CDR2 from the germline V gene are SEHNR and FQNEAQ (reference sequence). Germline trimming cut 5 bases from V and 5 bases from J; bases unmatched to any gene: 10. CDR3 in DNA: TGTGCCAGCAGCCCGGACAGGGGGCTGGCGAGGGAGACCCAGTACTTC. It codes for CASSPDRGLARETQYF. Full variable domain (missing parts from reference TRBV7-9 and TRBJ2-5): DTGVSQNPRHKITKRGQNVTFRCDPISEHNRLYWYRQTLGQGPEFLTYFQNEAQLEKSRLLSDRFSAERPKGSFSTLEIQRTEQGDSAMYLCASSPDRGLARETQYFGPGTRLLVL.

The gene calls are TRBV7-8 and TRBJ2-1, with TRBD2 matching over 11 bases. Per the germline V gene, CDR1 is SGHVS and CDR2 is FQNEAQ. CDR3 length: 15 residues. The V and J ends lost 1 base and 10 bases, in that order; junction bases with no gene match: 6. CDR3 residues: CASSLGTSGSSEQFF. The CDR3 DNA is TGTGCCAGCAGCTTAGGAACTAGCGGGAGCAGCGAGCAGTTCTTC. The whole variable domain, remainder taken from reference TRBV7-8 and TRBJ2-1, is GAGVSQSPRYKVAKRGQDVALRCDPISGHVSLFWYQQALGQGPEFLTYFQNEAQLDKSGLPSDRFFAERPEGSVSTLKIQRTQQEDSAVYLCASSLGTSGSSEQFFGPGTRLTVL.

The chain combines TRBV9 with TRBJ2-1; the match to TRBD1 covers 7 bases. The CDR3 runs to 13 residues. The J segment lost 6 bases and the V segment lost 0 bases, leaving 0 bases of the junction unmatched. Germline V CDR1 and CDR2: SGDLS, YYNGEE. DNA of the CDR3: TGTGCCAGCAGCGTAGGGACAGGCAATGAGCAGTTCTTC. Amino acids: CASSVGTGNEQFF.

Only a few counts were recorded for this clone. The rearrangement links TRBV9 to TRBJ1-1; no reliable D call. The CDR3 covers 13 residues. Germline-derived CDR1 and CDR2 are SGDLS and YYNGEE. V lost 0 bases, J lost 4 bases, and 7 bases lay in between. CDR3 bases: TGTGCCAGCAGCGTAGAAGGGCGCACTGAAGCTTTCTTT. This sequence encodes CASSVEGRTEAFF.

This clone was observed a few times. This sequence joins TRBV28 and TRBJ2-7; 7 nucleotides align to TRBD2. Germline CDR1 MDHEN, CDR2 SYDVKM. The CDR3 is 14 amino acids. Trimming at V came to 7 bases and at J to 4 bases, leaving 10 bases not matched to a gene. The CDR3 sequence: CASTAAGAWYEQYF. CDR3 DNA sequence: TGTGCCAGCACCGCCGCGGGAGCATGGTACGAGCAGTACTTC.

The genes are TRBV5-6 and TRBJ2-1; D ambiguous. CDR1 is SGHDT and CDR2 is YYEEEE in the germline V gene. The CDR3 is 13 amino acids. V shed 2 bases and J shed 2 bases, with 5 bases lying between them. CDR3: CASSFGAYNEQFF. The CDR3 DNA reads as TGTGCCAGCAGCTTTGGGGCCTACAATGAGCAGTTCTTC.

In DNA form, the CDR3 reads TGTGCCAGCAGAGGCGACAGGACGAACACCGGGGAGCTGTTTTTT. Translation: CASRGDRTNTGELFF. The chain joins TRBV27 to TRBJ2-2, with a weak D call TRBD1 (6 bases). Deletions cut 6 bases from V and 0 bases from J, with 11 bases between. The CDR3 spans 15 residues. CDR1 is MNHEY, CDR2 SMNVEV, per germline (reference sequence).

The chain employs TRBV27 and TRBJ2-7; D is perhaps TRBD1 (6 bases). Germline V gives CDR1 MNHEY, CDR2 SMNVEV (reference sequence). V lost 5 bases to trimming and J lost 3 bases, with 8 bases between them. This CDR3 is 12 amino acids long. CDR3: CASSLGGYEQYF. The CDR3, as DNA: TGTGCCAGCAGTCTAGGGGGCTACGAGCAGTACTTC.

This chain links TRBV6-1 with TRBJ1-1; D is unclear. With 4 bases removed from V and 0 bases from J, the gap between germline ends came to 18 bases. CDR3 length: 17 residues. The germline V gene encodes CDR1 MNHNS and CDR2 SASEGT. CDR3 DNA sequence: TGTGCCAGCAGTGCCGAGTTAGGACCACCCATGAACACTGAAGCTTTCTTT. Translated: CASSAELGPPMNTEAFF.

The rearrangement joins TRBV7-9 to TRBJ2-2, with TRBD2 matching over 10 bases. Germline lookup yields CDR1 SEHNR and CDR2 FQNEAQ (reference sequence). The CDR3 has 16 amino acids. V lost 5 bases and J lost 1; bases outside the gene matches: 4. Here the CDR3 DNA reads TGTGCCAGCAGCCGCAGGACTAGCGGGAACACCGGGGAGCTGTTTTTT. Translation gives CASSRRTSGNTGELFF. The full variable domain, completed using reference TRBV7-9 and TRBJ2-2, is DTGVSQNPRHKITKRGQNVTFRCDPISEHNRLYWYRQTLGQGPEFLTYFQNEAQLEKSRLLSDRFSAERPKGSFSTLEIQRTEQGDSAMYLCASSRRTSGNTGELFFGEGSRLTVL.

Relative to its sample, this clone is medium-sized. V is TRBV28 and J is TRBJ1-4, with TRBD1 as a possible D gene (5 bases). The germline V gene encodes CDR1 MDHEN and CDR2 SYDVKM. The CDR3 totals 15 residues. V gave up 7 bases and J gave up 8 bases, with 20 bases separating them. In nucleotides, the CDR3 is TGTGCCAGCATCCCCCACCCAGGGTCGAACGAAAAACTGTTTTTT. Encoded protein: CASIPHPGSNEKLFF.

The chain has TRBV9 and TRBJ2-7; D possibly corresponds to TRBD2 (6 bases). This CDR3 has 14 amino acids. V lost 3 bases to trimming and J lost 2 bases, with 12 bases between them. CDR1 is SGDLS, CDR2 YYNGEE, per germline. This CDR3 reads CASSDTGVAYEQYF. Written as DNA, the CDR3 is TGTGCCAGCAGCGACACGGGGGTAGCCTACGAGCAGTACTTC.